The text below deals with one T cell receptor beta chain. The CDR3 has 16 amino acids. This sample was taken from a study of control samples from healthy donors and cancer patients. Sequenced by immunoSEQ multiplex PCR; TCRdb stores in-frame clones only, minus some. Counted here are roughly 170,000 clones, 85% to 90% occurring once; the ten biggest clones make up nearly 5%. J is TRBJ2-2 and V is TRBV21-1; the table's D gene call, TRBD2, was not cross checked with the DNA. TRBV21-1 is annotated as a pseudogene. This receptor was identified in a woman in her 30s in good health. Sequencing was carried out using blood. CDR3 loop: CASSAGSGRRAGELFF. CDR3 bases: TGTGCCAGCAGCGCCGGGAGCGGGAGAAGGGCCGGGGAGCTGTTTTTT.